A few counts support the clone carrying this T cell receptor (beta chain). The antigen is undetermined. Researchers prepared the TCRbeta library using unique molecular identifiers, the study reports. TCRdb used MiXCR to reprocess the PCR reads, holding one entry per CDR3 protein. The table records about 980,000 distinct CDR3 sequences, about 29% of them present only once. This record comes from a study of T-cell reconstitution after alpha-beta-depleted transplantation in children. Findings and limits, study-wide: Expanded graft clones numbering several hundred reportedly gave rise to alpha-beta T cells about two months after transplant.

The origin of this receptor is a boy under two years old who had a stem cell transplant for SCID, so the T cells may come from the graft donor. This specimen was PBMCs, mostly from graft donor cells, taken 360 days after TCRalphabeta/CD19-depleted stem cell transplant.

CDR3 amino acids: CASSLWTGSAYGYTF. The CDR3 DNA sequence: TGTGCCAGCAGCCTCTGGACAGGGAGTGCCTATGGCTACACCTTC. The chain is built from TRBV12-3 or TRBV12-4 and TRBJ1-2; TRBD1 matches at 8 bases. V lost 6 bases, J lost 4 bases, and 10 bases stayed unmatched. This CDR3 is built from 15 residues.